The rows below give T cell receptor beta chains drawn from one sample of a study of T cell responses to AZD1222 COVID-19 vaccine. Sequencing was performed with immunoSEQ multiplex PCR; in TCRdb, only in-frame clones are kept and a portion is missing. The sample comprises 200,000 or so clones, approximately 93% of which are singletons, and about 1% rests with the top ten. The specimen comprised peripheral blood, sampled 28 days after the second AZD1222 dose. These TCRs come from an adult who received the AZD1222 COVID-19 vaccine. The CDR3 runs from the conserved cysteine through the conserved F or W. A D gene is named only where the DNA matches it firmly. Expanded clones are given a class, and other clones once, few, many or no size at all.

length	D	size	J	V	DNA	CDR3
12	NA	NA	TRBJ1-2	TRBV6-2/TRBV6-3	TGTGCCAGCAGCCAGGGCAACTATGGCTACACCTTC	CASSQGNYGYTF
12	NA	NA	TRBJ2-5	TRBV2	TGTGCCAGCAGTCGGGTAGGAGAGACCCAGTACTTC	CASSRVGETQYF
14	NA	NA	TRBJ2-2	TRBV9	TGTGCCAGCAGCGTAACAGACAACACCGGGGAGCTGTTTTTT	CASSVTDNTGELFF
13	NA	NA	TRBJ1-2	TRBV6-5	TGTGCCAGCAGTTACTCGAAAACAGGTGGCTACACCTTC	CASSYSKTGGYTF
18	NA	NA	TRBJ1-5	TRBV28	TGTGCCAGCAGTCCCGGGACCGCCGTTATTTATAGCAATCAGCCCCAGCATTTT	CASSPGTAVIYSNQPQHF
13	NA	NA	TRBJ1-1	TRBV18	TGTGCCACCGTAACGGGGGAGAACACTGAAGCTTTCTTT	CATVTGENTEAFF
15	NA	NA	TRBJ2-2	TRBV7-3	TGTGCCAGCAAACCGTCGGAGGCGAGCTCCGGGGAGCTGTTTTTT	CASKPSEASSGELFF
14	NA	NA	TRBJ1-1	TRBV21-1	TGTGCCAGCAGCCTGGGACGGAAGAACACTGAAGCTTTCTTT	CASSLGRKNTEAFF
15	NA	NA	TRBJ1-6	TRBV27	TGTGCCAGCAGTTTTTTTCGCTCCTATAATTCACCCCTCCACTTT	CASSFFRSYNSPLHF
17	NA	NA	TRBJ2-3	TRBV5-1	TGCGCCAGCAGCCTAAATGGTGGGGGGGCGGTAGAAAATACGCAGTATTTT	CASSLNGGGAVENTQYF
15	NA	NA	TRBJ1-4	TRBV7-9	TGTGCCAGCAGCTTAAGCACAGGACTAAATGAAAAACTGTTTTTT	CASSLSTGLNEKLFF
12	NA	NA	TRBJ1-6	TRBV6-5	TGTGCCAGCAAGACACCCGATTCACCCCTCCACTTT	CASKTPDSPLHF
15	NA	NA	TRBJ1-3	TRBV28	TGTGCCAGCAGCCTACGACCCAGCTCTGGAAACACCATATATTTT	CASSLRPSSGNTIYF
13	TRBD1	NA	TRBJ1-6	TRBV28	TGTGCCAGCAGTTTGCAGGGGGGTGGGACCCTCCACTTT	CASSLQGGGTLHF
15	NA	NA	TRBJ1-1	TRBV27	TGTGCCAGCAGTTTAGTGCCCGGGGCGGCCACTGAAGCTTTCTTT	CASSLVPGAATEAFF
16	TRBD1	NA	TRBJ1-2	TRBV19	TGTGCCAGTAGTATACTCGGGACAGGGGGCAGGTATGGCTACACCTTC	CASSILGTGGRYGYTF
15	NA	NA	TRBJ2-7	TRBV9	TGTGCCAGCAGCGGTGGCCCATCGGTCTCGCGGGAGCAGTACTTC	CASSGGPSVSREQYF
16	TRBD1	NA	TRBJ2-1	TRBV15	TGTGCCACCAGCAGAGGAGGGACAGAAAGGGGTGGAAAGCAGTTCTTC	CATSRGGTERGGKQFF
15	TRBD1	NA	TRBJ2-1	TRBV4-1	TGCGCCAGCAGCCAAGTCCGGGACAGGGGGAATGAGCAGTTCTTC	CASSQVRDRGNEQFF
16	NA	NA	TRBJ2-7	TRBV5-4	TGTGCCAGCAGCCGGGGGTTTACAGGGCCCTACTACGAGCAGTACTTC	CASSRGFTGPYYEQYF
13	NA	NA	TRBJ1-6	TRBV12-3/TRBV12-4	TGTGCCAGCACCCTGGACTATAATTCACCCCTCCACTTT	CASTLDYNSPLHF
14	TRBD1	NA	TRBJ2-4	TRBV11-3	TGTGCCAGCAGCGCGACAGGGGCCAAAAACATTCAGTACTTC	CASSATGAKNIQYF
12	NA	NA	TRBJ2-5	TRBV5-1	TGCGCCAGCAGCTTGGCCGGTGAGACCCAGTACTTC	CASSLAGETQYF
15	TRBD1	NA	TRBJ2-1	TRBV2	TGTGCCAGCAGCGTGGACAGGGATACTAGGAATGAGCAGTTCTTC	CASSVDRDTRNEQFF
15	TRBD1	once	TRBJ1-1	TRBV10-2	TGCGCCAGCAGCCTAGACAGGGGGCAGAACACTGAAGCTTTCTTT	CASSLDRGQNTEAFF
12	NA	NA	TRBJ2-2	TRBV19	TGTGCCAGTAGTCCACAGGCCGGGGAGCTGTTTTTT	CASSPQAGELFF
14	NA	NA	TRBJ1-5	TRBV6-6	TGTGCCAGCAGTTATCGGGCCTCGGGGCAGCCCCAGCATTTT	CASSYRASGQPQHF
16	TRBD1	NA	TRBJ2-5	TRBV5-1	TGCGCCAGCAGCTTGTGGGGACAGGGTTTTGTGGAGACCCAGTACTTC	CASSLWGQGFVETQYF
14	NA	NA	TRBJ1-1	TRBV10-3	TGTGCCATCAGTGAGTCGAGTGTGGGCACTGAAGCTTTCTTT	CAISESSVGTEAFF
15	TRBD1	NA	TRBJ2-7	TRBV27	TGTGCCAGCAGTTCTACCGGACAGGGTAGGTACGAGCAGTACTTC	CASSSTGQGRYEQYF
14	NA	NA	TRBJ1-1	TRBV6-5	TGTGCCAGCAGTTTCCGCGACAGGTTTTATGAAGCTTTCTTT	CASSFRDRFYEAFF
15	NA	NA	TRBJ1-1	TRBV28	TGTGCCAGCAGTTTATGGGGCAGGGGAAACACTGAAGCTTTCTTT	CASSLWGRGNTEAFF
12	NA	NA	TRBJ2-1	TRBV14	TGTGCCAGCAGCAGGGGGGTAAGCGAGCAGTTCTTC	CASSRGVSEQFF
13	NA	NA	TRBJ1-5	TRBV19	TGTGCCACCGCAGGTATAGAGAATCAGCCCCAGCATTTT	CATAGIENQPQHF
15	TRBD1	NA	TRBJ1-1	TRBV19	TGTGCCAGTAGTATTAGGGGCAGGGGGCTCACTGAAGCTTTCTTT	CASSIRGRGLTEAFF
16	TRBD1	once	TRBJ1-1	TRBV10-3	TGTGCCATCAGGACGACAGGGGTGAGGGGGAACACTGAAGCTTTCTTT	CAIRTTGVRGNTEAFF